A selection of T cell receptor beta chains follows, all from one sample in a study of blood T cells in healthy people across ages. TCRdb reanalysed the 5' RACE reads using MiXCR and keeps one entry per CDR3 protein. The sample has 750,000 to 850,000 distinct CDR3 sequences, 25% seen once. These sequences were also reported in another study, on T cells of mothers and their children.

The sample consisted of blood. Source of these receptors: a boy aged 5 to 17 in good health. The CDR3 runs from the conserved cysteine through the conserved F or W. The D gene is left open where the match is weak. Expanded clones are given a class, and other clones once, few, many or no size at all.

CDR3aa: CASRSVGNTIYF
CDR3nt: TGTGCCAGCAGGTCGGTCGGAAACACCATATATTTT
len: 12
d_gene: .
abundance: few
v_gene: TRBV28
j_gene: TRBJ1-3

CDR3aa: CASSRGTRGGNEQFF
CDR3nt: TGCGCCAGCAGCCGCGGGACTAGGGGTGGGAATGAGCAGTTCTTC
len: 15
d_gene: TRBD2
abundance: .
v_gene: TRBV4-1
j_gene: TRBJ2-1

CDR3aa: CASSPGQGAIDGYTF
CDR3nt: TGCGCCAGCAGCCCGGGACAGGGGGCCATTGATGGCTACACCTTC
len: 15
d_gene: TRBD1
abundance: few
v_gene: TRBV5-1
j_gene: TRBJ1-2

CDR3aa: CASNLGVETQYF
CDR3nt: TGTGCCAGCAACCTAGGGGTTGAGACCCAGTACTTC
len: 12
d_gene: .
abundance: few
v_gene: TRBV7-9
j_gene: TRBJ2-5

CDR3aa: CASSQSPNYEQYF
CDR3nt: TGTGCCAGCAGCCAATCCCCCAACTACGAGCAGTACTTC
len: 13
d_gene: .
abundance: .
v_gene: TRBV7-8
j_gene: TRBJ2-7

CDR3aa: CASSFTGEAFF
CDR3nt: TGTGCCAGCAGCTTTACAGGGGAAGCTTTCTTT
len: 11
d_gene: .
abundance: many
v_gene: TRBV6-6
j_gene: TRBJ1-1

CDR3aa: CAISDIGVEKLFF
CDR3nt: TGTGCCATCAGCGACATCGGGGTTGAAAAACTGTTTTTT
len: 13
d_gene: .
abundance: few
v_gene: TRBV10-3
j_gene: TRBJ1-4

CDR3aa: CASRATGGMDNEQFF
CDR3nt: TGTGCCAGCAGAGCGACAGGGGGGATGGACAATGAGCAGTTCTTC
len: 15
d_gene: TRBD1
abundance: .
v_gene: TRBV9
j_gene: TRBJ2-1

CDR3aa: CATRSILTETQYF
CDR3nt: TGTGCCACCAGATCCATCCTCACGGAGACCCAGTACTTC
len: 13
d_gene: .
abundance: .
v_gene: TRBV15
j_gene: TRBJ2-5

CDR3aa: CSARQDRINQPQHF
CDR3nt: TGCAGTGCTAGACAAGACAGGATCAATCAGCCCCAGCATTTT
len: 14
d_gene: .
abundance: few
v_gene: TRBV20-1
j_gene: TRBJ1-5

CDR3aa: CASMTSGLNTGELFF
CDR3nt: TGTGCCAGCATGACTAGCGGCCTTAACACCGGGGAGCTGTTTTTT
len: 15
d_gene: TRBD2
abundance: few
v_gene: TRBV2
j_gene: TRBJ2-2

CDR3aa: CASSLALNEQYF
CDR3nt: TGTGCCAGCAGCTTAGCGCTCAACGAGCAGTACTTC
len: 12
d_gene: .
abundance: few
v_gene: TRBV7-8
j_gene: TRBJ2-7

CDR3aa: CASSLSPGYTGELFF
CDR3nt: TGTGCCAGCAGTTTATCACCAGGGTACACCGGGGAGCTGTTTTTT
len: 15
d_gene: .
abundance: .
v_gene: TRBV28
j_gene: TRBJ2-2

CDR3aa: CASSWGRDSRTDTQYF
CDR3nt: TGCGCCAGCAGCTGGGGTCGGGACAGTCGCACAGATACGCAGTATTTT
len: 16
d_gene: TRBD1
abundance: few
v_gene: TRBV5-1
j_gene: TRBJ2-3

CDR3aa: CSVADLLAGSEQFF
CDR3nt: TGCAGCGTTGCGGACTTACTAGCGGGAAGTGAGCAGTTCTTC
len: 14
d_gene: TRBD2
abundance: few
v_gene: TRBV29-1
j_gene: TRBJ2-1

CDR3aa: CASSLEASLRNIQYF
CDR3nt: TGTGCCAGCAGCTTAGAGGCCAGCTTGAGAAACATTCAGTACTTC
len: 15
d_gene: .
abundance: .
v_gene: TRBV7-2
j_gene: TRBJ2-4

CDR3aa: CASSYTPGESYGYTF
CDR3nt: TGTGCCAGCAGTTACACTCCGGGAGAATCCTATGGCTACACCTTC
len: 15
d_gene: .
abundance: .
v_gene: TRBV6-6
j_gene: TRBJ1-2

CDR3aa: CASSSKWRAGGPRDTQYF
CDR3nt: TGTGCCAGCAGTTCGAAGTGGAGAGCGGGAGGGCCGAGAGATACGCAGTATTTT
len: 18
d_gene: TRBD2
abundance: few
v_gene: TRBV27
j_gene: TRBJ2-3

CDR3aa: CASSLLAGAEETQYF
CDR3nt: TGTGCCAGCAGCCTACTAGCGGGGGCGGAGGAGACCCAGTACTTC
len: 15
d_gene: TRBD2
abundance: few
v_gene: TRBV12-3/TRBV12-4
j_gene: TRBJ2-5

CDR3aa: CASSKSSVASEQYF
CDR3nt: TGTGCCAGCAGTAAGTCCTCAGTGGCTAGCGAGCAGTACTTC
len: 14
d_gene: .
abundance: .
v_gene: TRBV7-9
j_gene: TRBJ2-7

CDR3aa: CATSRDQSSGSYGTDTQYF
CDR3nt: TGTGCCACCAGCAGAGATCAGTCTAGCGGGAGTTATGGCACAGATACGCAGTATTTT
len: 19
d_gene: TRBD2
abundance: few
v_gene: TRBV15
j_gene: TRBJ2-3

CDR3aa: CASSTRRTNYNEQFF
CDR3nt: TGTGCCAGCAGTACTCGACGGACAAACTACAATGAGCAGTTCTTC
len: 15
d_gene: .
abundance: .
v_gene: TRBV12-3/TRBV12-4
j_gene: TRBJ2-1

CDR3aa: CASSNSDRGSYGYTF
CDR3nt: TGTGCCAGCAGCAACTCTGACAGGGGGTCCTATGGCTACACCTTC
len: 15
d_gene: TRBD1
abundance: .
v_gene: TRBV28
j_gene: TRBJ1-2

CDR3aa: CVSSENSYEQYF
CDR3nt: TGTGTCAGCAGTGAAAACAGCTACGAGCAGTACTTC
len: 12
d_gene: .
abundance: few
v_gene: TRBV6-4
j_gene: TRBJ2-7

CDR3aa: CASIGITEAFF
CDR3nt: TGTGCCAGCATCGGGATAACTGAAGCTTTCTTT
len: 11
d_gene: .
abundance: few
v_gene: TRBV7-6
j_gene: TRBJ1-1

CDR3aa: CASSSRTGGLQETQYF
CDR3nt: TGTGCCAGCAGCTCCCGGACAGGGGGCCTCCAAGAGACCCAGTACTTC
len: 16
d_gene: TRBD1
abundance: .
v_gene: TRBV13
j_gene: TRBJ2-5

CDR3aa: CASSHRGDQPQHF
CDR3nt: TGTGCCAGCAGTCACAGGGGGGATCAGCCCCAGCATTTT
len: 13
d_gene: TRBD1
abundance: .
v_gene: TRBV28
j_gene: TRBJ1-5

CDR3aa: CASSQEKGPGQATF
CDR3nt: TGCGCCAGCAGCCAAGAGAAAGGCCCGGGACAGGCCACCTTC
len: 14
d_gene: TRBD1
abundance: .
v_gene: TRBV4-3
j_gene: TRBJ1-2

CDR3aa: CSVETHPNTEAFF
CDR3nt: TGCAGCGTTGAAACCCATCCAAACACTGAAGCTTTCTTT
len: 13
d_gene: .
abundance: few
v_gene: TRBV29-1
j_gene: TRBJ1-1

CDR3aa: CASRRTGWNEKLFF
CDR3nt: TGTGCCAGCAGGCGGACAGGGTGGAATGAAAAACTGTTTTTT
len: 14
d_gene: TRBD1
abundance: .
v_gene: TRBV28
j_gene: TRBJ1-4

CDR3aa: CASSPDATQGYYGYTF
CDR3nt: TGTGCCAGCAGCCCGGACGCGACGCAGGGCTACTATGGCTACACCTTC
len: 16
d_gene: .
abundance: .
v_gene: TRBV11-2
j_gene: TRBJ1-2

CDR3aa: CASSYTETGNYGYTF
CDR3nt: TGTGCCAGCAGTTACACAGAGACAGGGAACTATGGCTACACCTTC
len: 15
d_gene: TRBD1
abundance: .
v_gene: TRBV6-2/TRBV6-3
j_gene: TRBJ1-2

CDR3aa: CASSPASGGTYEQYF
CDR3nt: TGTGCCAGCAGCCCGGCTAGCGGGGGGACCTACGAGCAGTACTTC
len: 15
d_gene: TRBD2
abundance: .
v_gene: TRBV7-6
j_gene: TRBJ2-7

CDR3aa: CASSLWPPDSTNYGYTF
CDR3nt: TGTGCCAGCAGTTTATGGCCCCCGGACAGTACTAACTATGGCTACACCTTC
len: 17
d_gene: .
abundance: few
v_gene: TRBV27
j_gene: TRBJ1-2

CDR3aa: CASSSGTGDGQPQHF
CDR3nt: TGTGCCAGCAGCTCCGGGACAGGGGATGGTCAGCCCCAGCATTTT
len: 15
d_gene: TRBD1
abundance: once
v_gene: TRBV7-9
j_gene: TRBJ1-5

CDR3aa: CASSFIGKARTSYEQYF
CDR3nt: TGTGCCAGCAGTTTTATAGGGAAAGCCCGAACCTCCTACGAGCAGTACTTC
len: 17
d_gene: .
abundance: .
v_gene: TRBV28
j_gene: TRBJ2-7

CDR3aa: CASSSTRTGLNSYEQYF
CDR3nt: TGTGCCAGCAGCTCGACTAGGACGGGACTAAACTCCTACGAGCAGTACTTC
len: 17
d_gene: TRBD2
abundance: .
v_gene: TRBV7-9
j_gene: TRBJ2-7

CDR3aa: CASSQDIEGSNQPQHF
CDR3nt: TGCGCCAGCAGCCAAGATATCGAGGGGAGCAATCAGCCCCAGCATTTT
len: 16
d_gene: .
abundance: few
v_gene: TRBV4-3
j_gene: TRBJ1-5

CDR3aa: CASSQGAGGRKETQYF
CDR3nt: TGCGCCAGCAGCCAGGGAGCGGGGGGGCGTAAGGAGACCCAGTACTTC
len: 16
d_gene: TRBD2
abundance: .
v_gene: TRBV4-1
j_gene: TRBJ2-5

CDR3aa: CASSLGGRTQETQYF
CDR3nt: TGTGCCAGCAGCTTAGGTGGGCGAACTCAAGAGACCCAGTACTTC
len: 15
d_gene: .
abundance: few
v_gene: TRBV11-2
j_gene: TRBJ2-5

CDR3aa: CASSQDSPAFGEQYF
CDR3nt: TGCGCCAGCAGCCAAGATTCTCCAGCTTTCGGCGAGCAGTACTTC
len: 15
d_gene: .
abundance: once
v_gene: TRBV4-1
j_gene: TRBJ2-7

CDR3aa: CASSQASGALYNEQFF
CDR3nt: TGCGCCAGCAGCCAAGCTAGCGGGGCCCTTTACAATGAGCAGTTCTTC
len: 16
d_gene: TRBD2
abundance: .
v_gene: TRBV4-3
j_gene: TRBJ2-1

CDR3aa: CASSSAPGLAYTDTQYF
CDR3nt: TGTGCCAGCAGCTCAGCCCCGGGGCTCGCTTACACAGATACGCAGTATTTT
len: 17
d_gene: .
abundance: few
v_gene: TRBV7-8
j_gene: TRBJ2-3

CDR3aa: CASSPGQGEYEQYF
CDR3nt: TGTGCCAGCAGCCCGGGACAGGGGGAATACGAGCAGTACTTC
len: 14
d_gene: TRBD1
abundance: few
v_gene: TRBV4-2
j_gene: TRBJ2-7

CDR3aa: CASSLDRTGFYGYTF
CDR3nt: TGTGCCAGCAGTTTAGACAGAACAGGTTTCTATGGCTACACCTTC
len: 15
d_gene: .
abundance: .
v_gene: TRBV27
j_gene: TRBJ1-2

CDR3aa: CASSYSVYNTGELFF
CDR3nt: TGTGCCAGCAGTTACTCGGTGTATAACACCGGGGAGCTGTTTTTT
len: 15
d_gene: .
abundance: few
v_gene: TRBV6-5
j_gene: TRBJ2-2

CDR3aa: CASSPNRGTSGRSGANVLTF
CDR3nt: TGTGCCAGCAGCCCCAACAGGGGGACTAGCGGCCGCTCTGGGGCCAACGTCCTGACTTTC
len: 20
d_gene: TRBD2
abundance: .
v_gene: TRBV6-2/TRBV6-3
j_gene: TRBJ2-6

CDR3aa: CASSPPSAGDEKLFF
CDR3nt: TGTGCCAGCAGCCCCCCGAGCGCCGGAGATGAAAAACTGTTTTTT
len: 15
d_gene: .
abundance: .
v_gene: TRBV7-9
j_gene: TRBJ1-4

CDR3aa: CASSLGGMESYEQYF
CDR3nt: TGTGCCAGCAGCTTAGGCGGCATGGAATCCTACGAGCAGTACTTC
len: 15
d_gene: .
abundance: many
v_gene: TRBV7-2
j_gene: TRBJ2-7